One and the same sample provided the 20 T cell receptor beta chains below, sequenced in a study of blood T cell repertoires in COVID-19. TCRdb's copy holds only in-frame clones and misses some; the assay was immunoSEQ multiplex PCR. Among some 220,000 clones listed, under 85% were seen once. Sequencing input: peripheral blood. The receptors come from a human donor in a cohort sampled during active COVID-19.

The chain uses TRBV5-4 and TRBJ2-4; TRBD2 aligns across 8 bases. From germline, CDR1 is SGHNT and CDR2 YYREEE (reference sequence). J gave up 7 bases and V 0 bases, and 9 bases lay outside the gene matches. The CDR3 is made up of 16 amino acids. DNA of the CDR3: TGTGCCAGCAGCTTGGCGGGGGGGGGAGGGCCGAACATTCAGTACTTC. This translates into CASSLAGGGGPNIQYF.

This clone was detected once. The chain employs TRBV3-1 (or the pseudogene TRBV3-2) and TRBJ2-5; unclear D gene. The V end lost 5 bases, the J end lost 0 bases, and 10 bases lay between the germline ends. Germline V gene sequence: CDR1 LGHDT, CDR2 YNNKEL (reference sequence). The CDR3 is 14 residues long. The DNA for the CDR3 is TGTGCCAGCAGCTGGGCAGGTGACCAAGAGACCCAGTACTTC. Translated: CASSWAGDQETQYF.

CDR3 nucleotide sequence: TGTGCCAGCAGCTTAGCATTGAGGGTAAAAGGCGGCGAGCAGTACTTC. Protein: CASSLALRVKGGEQYF. The gene calls are TRBV7-9 and TRBJ2-7; tentatively, D is TRBD2 (5 bases). CDR3 length: 16 amino acids. Germline V gene data show CDR1 as SEHNR and CDR2 as FQNEAQ (reference sequence). The germline V and J ends were trimmed by 0 bases and 6 bases, with 18 bases remaining between them.

The genes are TRBV19 and TRBJ1-1; 11 bases are shared with TRBD1. The CDR3 has 14 residues. The ends lost 4 bases at V and 4 bases at J; junction bases unmatched: 2. CDR1 is LNHDA, CDR2 SQIVND, per germline (reference sequence). The CDR3 here is CASSTGQGVTEAFF. The CDR3 nucleotides are TGTGCCAGTAGTACGGGACAGGGGGTCACTGAAGCTTTCTTT. Using reference TRBV19 and TRBJ1-1 for the parts outside the CDR3, the full variable domain is DGGITQSPKYLFRKEGQNVTLSCEQNLNHDAMYWYRQDPGQGLRLIYYSQIVNDFQKGDIAEGYSVSREKKESFPLTVTSAQKNPTAFYLCASSTGQGVTEAFFGQGTRLTVV.

V usage is TRBV28 and J usage is TRBJ1-2; TRBD1 matches at 8 bases. The CDR3 extends over 14 amino acids. Germline V gene lookup returns CDR1 MDHEN and CDR2 SYDVKM. V lost 6 bases, J lost 4 bases, and 7 bases stayed unmatched. CDR3 amino acids: CASSSGQGRYGYTF. The CDR3 nucleotides are TGTGCCAGCAGCAGTGGACAGGGCCGCTATGGCTACACCTTC.

V and J are TRBV9 and TRBJ1-3; D is possibly TRBD1 (5 bases). From germline, CDR1 is SGDLS and CDR2 YYNGEE. V was trimmed by 4 bases and J by 1 base, leaving 12 bases between them. This CDR3 region has 15 residues. The CDR3 is CASSTRAFSGNTIYF. DNA of the CDR3: TGTGCCAGCAGCACCAGGGCCTTTTCTGGAAACACCATATATTTT.

The CDR3 DNA reads as TGCGCCAGCAGTGAGTCGGGCGCGGCGGGAGGGCGAGATACGCAGTATTTT. Protein sequence: CASSESGAAGGRDTQYF. The chain employs TRBV10-1 and TRBJ2-3; 9 bases line up with TRBD2. V was clipped by 0 bases and J by 5 bases; unmatched bases: 9. The CDR3 sequence is 17 residues long. Germline V gene data show CDR1 as WNHNN and CDR2 as SYGVQD (reference sequence).

The V gene is TRBV5-4, the J gene TRBJ1-6; no firm D call. The CDR3 covers 13 residues. V was cut by 6 bases and J by 10 bases, with 14 bases left in between. Germline assignment: CDR1 SGHNT and CDR2 YYREEE (reference sequence). The CDR3 region has the DNA TGTGCCAGCAACGAGGGAATTCGGTCACCCCTCCACTTT. The encoded protein is CASNEGIRSPLHF.

The J gene is TRBJ1-2, the V gene TRBV12-5; the D is unclear. V was trimmed by 4 bases and J by 14 bases, leaving 20 bases between them. In germline, CDR1 is LGHNT, CDR2 FRNRAP. The CDR3 is made up of 13 amino acids. CDR3 DNA sequence: TGTGCTAGTGGTTCTATTGGACTACCCCCTAGGACCTTC. Protein product: CASGSIGLPPRTF.

This chain joins TRBV11-3 and TRBJ2-5; TRBD1 aligns across 7 bases. V dropped 5 bases and J dropped 2; count of bases not matched to a gene: 2. CDR3 length equals 13 residues. Germline CDR1 and CDR2: SGHNT and YENEEA. CDR3 loop: CASSPDRQETQYF. CDR3 sequence (DNA): TGTGCCAGCAGCCCGGACAGGCAAGAGACCCAGTACTTC.

This clone was observed a handful of times. The V call is TRBV14, the J call TRBJ2-2; TRBD1 might be the D (6 bases). Trimming removed 4 bases at V and 1 base at J, with 16 bases between. This CDR3 comprises 17 residues. Germline lookup yields CDR1 SGHDN and CDR2 FVKESK. CDR3 sequence: CASSRRAGAMNTGELFF. The DNA of the CDR3 is TGTGCCAGCAGCCGCCGAGCAGGGGCGATGAACACCGGGGAGCTGTTTTTT.

This clone appeared a single time. The chain couples TRBV10-3 to TRBJ2-7; 8 bases match TRBD1. The length of the CDR3 is 14 residues. The V gene end was trimmed by 0 bases and the J gene end by 10 bases; junction bases not matched to a gene: 8. Germline V gene lookup returns CDR1 ENHRY and CDR2 SYGVKD. The CDR3 spells CAISESGQGNLQYF. CDR3 coding DNA: TGTGCCATCAGTGAGTCTGGACAGGGAAATCTTCAGTACTTC.

The gene calls are TRBV11-3 and TRBJ2-1; 7 positions match TRBD2. Germline CDR1 and CDR2: SGHNT and YENEEA. The CDR3 spans 14 residues. Losses at the gene ends were 1 base for V and 9 bases for J; bases not matched to a gene: 6. The chain's CDR3 is CASSLGGLVREQFF. The CDR3 bases are TGTGCCAGCAGCTTAGGCGGACTAGTCCGTGAGCAGTTCTTC.

This sequence joins TRBV28 and TRBJ2-1; 7 bases align to TRBD1. The junction had 5 bases not matched to a gene; V was cut back by 4 bases and J by 8 bases. The CDR3 sequence is 13 residues long. Germline loops: CDR1 MDHEN, CDR2 SYDVKM. CDR3 protein: CASSSGGFDEQFF. CDR3 bases: TGTGCCAGCAGTTCAGGGGGTTTCGATGAGCAGTTCTTC.

The V call is TRBV6-5, the J call TRBJ2-5, with 8 bases lining up with TRBD2. The CDR3 spans 14 residues. In germline, CDR1 is MNHEY, CDR2 SVGAGI. After removal of 6 bases from V and 5 bases from J, the junction contained 8 bases not matched to a gene. In DNA, the CDR3 is TGTGCCAGCAGCTCGGGGGGGGAGGGCGAGACCCAGTACTTC. It encodes CASSSGGEGETQYF.

This chain links TRBV5-5 with TRBJ2-3, with 9 bases fitting TRBD2. This CDR3 contains 15 residues. Germline values: CDR1 SGHKS, CDR2 YYEKEE (reference sequence). The junction had 3 bases not matched to a gene; V was cut back by 0 bases and J by 4 bases. CDR3 DNA sequence: TGTGCCAGCAGCTTGGTAGCGGGAGTCCCAGATACGCAGTATTTT. This translates into CASSLVAGVPDTQYF.

The chain is built from TRBV19 and TRBJ2-3; tentative D call: TRBD2 (7 bases). Trimming stripped 2 bases from V and 4 bases from J, with 13 bases between. The CDR3 consists of 15 residues. CDR1 is LNHDA, CDR2 SQIVND, per germline (reference sequence). This CDR3 is CASSILGGLADTQYF. The CDR3 nucleotides are TGTGCCAGTAGTATATTGGGGGGGCTGGCAGATACGCAGTATTTT.

This chain joins TRBV9 and TRBJ1-5; D remains unclear. The V gene lost 0 bases and the J gene lost 4 bases, with 8 bases spanning the gap. Germline assignment: CDR1 SGDLS and CDR2 YYNGEE. This CDR3 is built from 14 residues. CDR3 nucleotide sequence: TGTGCCAGCAGCGTAGGGAGGGAAAATCAGCCCCAGCATTTT. Translated, it gives CASSVGRENQPQHF.

The chain uses TRBV19 and TRBJ1-1, with 7 bases aligning to TRBD1. CDR3 length: 14 amino acids. CDR1 LNHDA and CDR2 SQIVND come from the germline V gene (reference sequence). J lost 6 bases, V lost 0 bases, and 4 bases had no gene match. The CDR3 sequence: CASSIEGGAAEAFF. CDR3 sequence (DNA): TGTGCCAGTAGTATAGAAGGGGGCGCCGCTGAAGCTTTCTTT.

The rearrangement uses TRBV27 and TRBJ1-6; D gene ambiguous. The CDR3 length is 13 residues. Per the germline V gene, CDR1 is MNHEY and CDR2 is SMNVEV (reference sequence). The V end lost 3 bases, the J end lost 6 bases, and 6 bases lay between the germline ends. CDR3 nucleotides: TGTGCCAGCAGTTTCGGGATTAATTCACCCCTCCACTTT. Translation gives CASSFGINSPLHF.